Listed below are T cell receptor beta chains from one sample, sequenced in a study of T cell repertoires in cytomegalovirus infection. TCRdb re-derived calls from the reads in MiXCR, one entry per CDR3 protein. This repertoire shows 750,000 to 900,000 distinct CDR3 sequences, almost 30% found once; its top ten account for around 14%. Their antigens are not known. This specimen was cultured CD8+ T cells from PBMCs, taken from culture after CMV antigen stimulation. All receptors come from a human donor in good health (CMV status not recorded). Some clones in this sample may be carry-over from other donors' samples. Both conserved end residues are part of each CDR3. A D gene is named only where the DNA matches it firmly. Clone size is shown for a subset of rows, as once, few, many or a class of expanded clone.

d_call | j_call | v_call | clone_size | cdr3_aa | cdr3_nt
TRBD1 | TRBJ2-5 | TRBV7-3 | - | CASSSQGQFAETQYF | TGTGCCAGCAGCTCACAGGGACAGTTCGCAGAGACCCAGTACTTC
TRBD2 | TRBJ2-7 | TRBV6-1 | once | CASTSLGGGSYEQYF | TGTGCCAGCACTTCCCTTGGCGGGGGATCCTACGAGCAGTACTTC
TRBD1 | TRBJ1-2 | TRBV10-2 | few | CASSGPLGTGHYGYTF | TGCGCCAGCAGTGGTCCTCTCGGGACAGGCCACTATGGCTACACCTTC
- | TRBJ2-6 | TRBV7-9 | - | CASSKIPGEANVLTF | TGTGCCAGCAGCAAGATACCAGGCGAGGCCAACGTCCTGACTTTC
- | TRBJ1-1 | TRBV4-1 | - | CASSAEGGMNTEAFF | TGCGCCAGCAGCGCGGAGGGAGGGATGAACACTGAAGCTTTCTTT
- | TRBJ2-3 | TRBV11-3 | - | CASSSKIDRSTDTQYF | TGTGCCAGCAGCTCTAAAATCGACCGATCCACAGATACGCAGTATTTT
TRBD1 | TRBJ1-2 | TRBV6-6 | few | CASSTSGTENYGYTF | TGTGCCAGCAGCACCTCCGGGACAGAGAACTATGGCTACACCTTC
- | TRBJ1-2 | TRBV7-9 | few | CASSTRDTANYGYTF | TGTGCCAGCAGTACCCGGGACACAGCTAACTATGGCTACACCTTC
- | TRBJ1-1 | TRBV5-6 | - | CASNPTGGGTEAFF | TGTGCCAGCAACCCGACGGGAGGGGGAACTGAAGCTTTCTTT
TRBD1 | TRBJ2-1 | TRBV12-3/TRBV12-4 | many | CASRNRGLYNEQFF | TGTGCCAGCAGGAACAGGGGGCTCTACAATGAGCAGTTCTTC
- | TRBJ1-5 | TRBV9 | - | CASSVGSNNQPQHF | TGTGCCAGCAGCGTAGGTAGCAACAATCAGCCCCAGCATTTT
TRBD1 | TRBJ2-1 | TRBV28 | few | CASSPRRTGAIYNEQFF | TGTGCCAGCAGTCCGAGAAGGACAGGGGCGATCTACAATGAGCAGTTCTTC
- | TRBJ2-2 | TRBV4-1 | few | CASSRGPSKAGELFF | TGCGCCAGCAGCCGCGGACCCTCTAAGGCCGGGGAGCTGTTTTTT
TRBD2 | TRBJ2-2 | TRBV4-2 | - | CASSYPGLAGSTGELFF | TGTGCCAGCAGCTACCCGGGACTAGCGGGGAGCACCGGGGAGCTGTTTTTT
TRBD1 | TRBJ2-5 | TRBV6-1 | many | CASTHRGEPETQYF | TGTGCCAGCACCCACAGGGGGGAGCCAGAGACCCAGTACTTC
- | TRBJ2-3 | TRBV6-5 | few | CASSYLPGTPGTDTQYF | TGTGCCAGCAGTTACCTACCCGGGACACCCGGGACAGATACGCAGTATTTT
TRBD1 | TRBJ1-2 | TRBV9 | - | CASSVAGGDYGYTF | TGTGCCAGCAGCGTGGCAGGGGGGGACTATGGCTACACCTTC